This TCR beta chain emerged from a study of shared clonotypes between healthy human individuals. Points from the study as a whole: Non-shared clonotypes showed lower generation probabilities than clonotypes common to all four donors.

As for this clone: Its antigen is still unknown.

Sorted-subset replicate PCRs used about 200 ng of genomic DNA. This amount corresponded to approximately 30,000 T cell genomes. Assay used: immunoSEQ multiplex PCR; TCRdb lists only in-frame clones, some missing. This sample carries around 350,000 clones, around 70% of them seen once, and the ten largest clones take roughly a tenth. The sequence was obtained from a man under 40 in good health. The sample comprised memory CD4+ T cells sorted from blood. Documented subset: CD45RA-negative fraction.

CDR3: CASTNPGGSGANVLTF. The CDR3 DNA reads as TGCGCCAGCACAAACCCTGGGGGCTCTGGGGCCAACGTCCTGACTTTC. J is TRBJ2-6 and V is TRBV5-1, with D tentatively TRBD1 or TRBD2 (5 bases each). The germline V gene has CDR1 SGHRS and CDR2 YFSETQ. CDR3 length: 16 residues. Trimming pared 6 bases from V and 0 bases from J, leaving 13 bases between.